The clone carrying this T cell receptor beta chain has only a few counts. Thyroid surgery was preceded by no treatment in any patient. This record belongs to a study of metastatic and nonmetastatic thyroid tumors. For the study at large: Samples came from malignant and benign thyroid patients, and repertoires were compared across blood and tumor or nodule tissue.

Methods used by the authors: For papillary thyroid cancer, a distant-metastasis classifier was constructed from CDR3 differences observed across clinicopathological groups. TCRdb redid the clone calls on the PCR reads using MiXCR. TCRdb, not the original authors, processed these V and J calls. The sample includes 15,000 to 25,000 clones, approximately 40% of them seen just once. The J segment lost 2 bases and the V segment lost 5 bases, leaving 4 bases of the junction unmatched. Germline V lookup: CDR1 ENHRY, CDR2 SYGVKD. The CDR3 runs 14 residues. The TCR was taken from a female donor with papillary thyroid cancer or a benign thyroid nodule (not recorded which). Some clones in this sample may be carry-over from other donors' samples. Sequencing was carried out using tumor tissue. J is TRBJ2-3 and V is TRBV10-3; 7 nucleotides line up with TRBD1. This chain's CDR3 is CAISKGQTTDTQYF. The CDR3 DNA reads TGTGCCATCAGTAAGGGACAGACCACAGATACGCAGTATTTT.